This T cell receptor (beta chain) comes out of a study of CD4 T cells in relation to SARS-CoV-2 and coronaviruses. Overall study context: After roughly ten days of antigen culture, PBMC TCR beta CDR3s were sequenced. Study findings and constraints: The cross-reactivity analysis covered only spike protein, not other viral proteins. Compared with monoreactive clones, crossreactive clones showed significantly weaker SARS-CoV-2 expansion. Memory recall responses, not primary responses primed in culture, are what the assay detects.

The data were produced by immunoSEQ multiplex PCR, yet TCRdb's version contains in-frame clones alone and is incomplete. The data show tens of thousands of clones, under 80% seen once. Comment on this clone: Its specificity is not known.

The sample was memory CD4+ T cells from PBMCs, cultured in vitro. This receptor was taken from an adult with COVID-19.

The CDR3 loop reads CASTLGGRPPWGQFF. Written as DNA, the CDR3 is TGTGCCTCCACCCTCGGCGGGAGACCTCCCTGGGGGCAGTTCTTC. The chain joins TRBV7-2 to TRBJ2-1; 7 bases are a match to TRBD2. CDR1 SGHTA and CDR2 FQGNSA come from the germline V gene. The length of the CDR3 is 15 residues. After removal of 11 bases from V and 12 bases from J, the junction contained 22 bases not matched to a gene.